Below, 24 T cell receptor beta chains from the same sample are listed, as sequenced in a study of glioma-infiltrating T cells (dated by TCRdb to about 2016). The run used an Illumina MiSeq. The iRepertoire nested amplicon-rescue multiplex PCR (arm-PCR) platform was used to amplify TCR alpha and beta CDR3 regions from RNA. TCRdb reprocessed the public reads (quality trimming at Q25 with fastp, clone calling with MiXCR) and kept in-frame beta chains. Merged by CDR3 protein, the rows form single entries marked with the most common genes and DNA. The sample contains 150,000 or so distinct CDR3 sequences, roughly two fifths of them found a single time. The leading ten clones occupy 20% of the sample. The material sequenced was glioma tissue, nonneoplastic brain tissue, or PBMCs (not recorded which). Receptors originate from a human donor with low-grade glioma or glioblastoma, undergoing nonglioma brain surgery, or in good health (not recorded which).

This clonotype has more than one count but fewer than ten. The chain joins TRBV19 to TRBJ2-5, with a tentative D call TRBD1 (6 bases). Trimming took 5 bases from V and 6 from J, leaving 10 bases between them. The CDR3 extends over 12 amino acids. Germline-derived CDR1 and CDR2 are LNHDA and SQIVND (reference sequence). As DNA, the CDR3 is TGTGCCAGTAGTCCCCAGGGGAAGACCCAGTACTTC. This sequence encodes CASSPQGKTQYF.

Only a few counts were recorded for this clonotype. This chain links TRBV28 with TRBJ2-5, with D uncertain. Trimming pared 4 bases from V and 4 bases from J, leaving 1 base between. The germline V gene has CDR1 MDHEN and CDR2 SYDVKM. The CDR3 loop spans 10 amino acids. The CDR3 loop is CASSSETQYF. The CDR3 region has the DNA TGTGCCAGCAGTTCAGAGACCCAGTACTTC.

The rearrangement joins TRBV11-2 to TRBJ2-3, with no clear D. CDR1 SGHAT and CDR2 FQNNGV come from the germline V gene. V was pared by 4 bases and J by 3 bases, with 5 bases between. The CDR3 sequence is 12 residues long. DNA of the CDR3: TGTGCCAGCAGCTCCCGTACAGATACGCAGTATTTT. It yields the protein CASSSRTDTQYF.

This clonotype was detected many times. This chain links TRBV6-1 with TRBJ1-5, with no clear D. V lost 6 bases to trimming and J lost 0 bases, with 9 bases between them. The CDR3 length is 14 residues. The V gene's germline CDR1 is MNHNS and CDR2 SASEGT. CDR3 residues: CASSPGNSNQPQHF. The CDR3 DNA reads TGTGCCAGCAGCCCCGGAAATAGCAATCAGCCCCAGCATTTT.

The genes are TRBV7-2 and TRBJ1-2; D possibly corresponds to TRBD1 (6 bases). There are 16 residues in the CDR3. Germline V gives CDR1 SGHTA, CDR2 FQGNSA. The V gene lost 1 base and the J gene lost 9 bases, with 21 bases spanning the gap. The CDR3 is CASSLVEVYGDTRYTF. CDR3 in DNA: TGTGCCAGCAGCTTAGTTGAGGTCTATGGGGACACTCGCTACACCTTC.

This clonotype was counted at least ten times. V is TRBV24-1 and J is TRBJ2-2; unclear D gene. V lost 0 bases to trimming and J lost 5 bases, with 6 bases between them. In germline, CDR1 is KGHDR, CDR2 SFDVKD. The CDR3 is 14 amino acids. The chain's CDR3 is CATSDLSETGELFF. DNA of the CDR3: TGTGCCACCAGTGATTTGTCGGAAACCGGGGAGCTGTTTTTT.

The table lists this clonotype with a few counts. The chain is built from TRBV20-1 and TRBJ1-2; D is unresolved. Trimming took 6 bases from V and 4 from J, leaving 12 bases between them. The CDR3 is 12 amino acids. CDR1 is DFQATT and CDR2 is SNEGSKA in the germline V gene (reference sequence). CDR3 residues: CSADGSAYGYTF. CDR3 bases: TGCAGTGCCGATGGATCGGCCTATGGCTACACCTTC.

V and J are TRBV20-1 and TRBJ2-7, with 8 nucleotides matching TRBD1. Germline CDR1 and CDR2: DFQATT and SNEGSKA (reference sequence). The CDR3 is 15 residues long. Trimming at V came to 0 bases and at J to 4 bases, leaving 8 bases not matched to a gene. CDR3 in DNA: TGCAGTGCTAGAGATACTCGGACAGGGAGGTACGAGCAGTACTTC. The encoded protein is CSARDTRTGRYEQYF.

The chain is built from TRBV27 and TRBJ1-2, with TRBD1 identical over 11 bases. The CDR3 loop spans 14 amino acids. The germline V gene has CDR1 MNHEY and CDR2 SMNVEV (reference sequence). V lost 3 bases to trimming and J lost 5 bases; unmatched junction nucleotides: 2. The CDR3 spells CASSFGQGAYGYTF. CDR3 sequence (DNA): TGTGCCAGCAGTTTCGGACAGGGGGCGTATGGCTACACCTTC.

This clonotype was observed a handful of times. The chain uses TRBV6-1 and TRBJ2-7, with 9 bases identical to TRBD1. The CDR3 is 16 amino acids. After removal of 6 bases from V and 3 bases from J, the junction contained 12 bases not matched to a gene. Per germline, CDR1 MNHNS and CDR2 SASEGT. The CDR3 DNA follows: TGTGCCAGCAGCCGACGGGGACAGGGAATTAACTACGAGCAGTACTTC. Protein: CASSRRGQGINYEQYF.

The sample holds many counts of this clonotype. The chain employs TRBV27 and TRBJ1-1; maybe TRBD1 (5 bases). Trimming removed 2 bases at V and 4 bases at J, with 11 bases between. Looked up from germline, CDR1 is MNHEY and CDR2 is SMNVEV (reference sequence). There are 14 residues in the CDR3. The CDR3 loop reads CASSLRGGSTEAFF. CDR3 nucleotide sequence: TGTGCCAGCAGTTTAAGGGGAGGTAGCACTGAAGCTTTCTTT.

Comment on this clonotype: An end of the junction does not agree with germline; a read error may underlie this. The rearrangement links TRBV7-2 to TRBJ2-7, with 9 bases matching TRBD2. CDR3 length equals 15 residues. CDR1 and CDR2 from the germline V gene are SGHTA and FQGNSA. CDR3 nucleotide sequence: TGTGCCCGCAGCCCAACGGGACTAGCAGCCTACGAGCAGTACTTC. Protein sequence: CARSPTGLAAYEQYF.

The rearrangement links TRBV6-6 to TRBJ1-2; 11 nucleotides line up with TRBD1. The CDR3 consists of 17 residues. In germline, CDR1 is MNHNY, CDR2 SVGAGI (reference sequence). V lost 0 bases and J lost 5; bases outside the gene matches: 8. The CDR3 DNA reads TGTGCCAGCAGTTACTCAACCGGACAGGGGGCGCGATATGGCTACACCTTC. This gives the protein CASSYSTGQGARYGYTF.

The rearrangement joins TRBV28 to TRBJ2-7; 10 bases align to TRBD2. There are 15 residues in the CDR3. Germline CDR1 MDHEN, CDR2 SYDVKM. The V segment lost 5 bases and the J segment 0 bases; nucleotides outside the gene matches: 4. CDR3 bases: TGTGCCAGCAGTGCACCTAGCGGGAGCTCCTACGAGCAGTACTTC. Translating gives CASSAPSGSSYEQYF. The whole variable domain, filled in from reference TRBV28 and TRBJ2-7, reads DVKVTQSSRYLVKRTGEKVFLECVQDMDHENMFWYRQDPGLGLRLIYFSYDVKMKEKGDIPEGYSVSREKKERFSLILESASTNQTSMYLCASSAPSGSSYEQYFGPGTRLTVT.

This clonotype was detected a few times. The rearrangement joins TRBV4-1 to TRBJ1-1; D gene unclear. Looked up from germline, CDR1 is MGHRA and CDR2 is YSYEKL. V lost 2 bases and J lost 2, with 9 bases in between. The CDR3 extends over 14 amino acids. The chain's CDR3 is CASSQRTVNTEAFF. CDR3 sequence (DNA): TGCGCCAGCAGCCAAAGGACGGTTAACACTGAAGCTTTCTTT.

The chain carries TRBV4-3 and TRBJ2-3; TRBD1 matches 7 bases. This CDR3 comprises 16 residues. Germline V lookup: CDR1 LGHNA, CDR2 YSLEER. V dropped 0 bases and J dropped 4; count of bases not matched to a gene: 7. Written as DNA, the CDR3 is TGCGCCAGCAGCCAAGAATTAGCAGGGGGTTCAGATACGCAGTATTTT. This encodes CASSQELAGGSDTQYF.

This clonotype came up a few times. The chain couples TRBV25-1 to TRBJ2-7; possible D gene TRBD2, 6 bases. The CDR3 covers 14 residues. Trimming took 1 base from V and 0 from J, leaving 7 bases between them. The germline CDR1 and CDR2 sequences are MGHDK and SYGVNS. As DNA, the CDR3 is TGTGCCAGCAGTGAATCCGGGGGCTCCTACGAGCAGTACTTC. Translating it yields CASSESGGSYEQYF.

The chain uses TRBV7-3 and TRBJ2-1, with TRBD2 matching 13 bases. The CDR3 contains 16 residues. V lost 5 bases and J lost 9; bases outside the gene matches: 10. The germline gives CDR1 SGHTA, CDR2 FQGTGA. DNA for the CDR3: TGTGCCAGCAGCCGTACCGGGACTAGCGGGAAGGGTGAGCAGTTCTTC. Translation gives CASSRTGTSGKGEQFF.

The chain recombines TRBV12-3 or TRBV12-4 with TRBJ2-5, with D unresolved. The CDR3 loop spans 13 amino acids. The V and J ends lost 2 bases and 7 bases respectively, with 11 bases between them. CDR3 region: CASSLPGFGTQYF. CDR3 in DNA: TGTGCCAGCAGTTTACCCGGGTTCGGGACCCAGTACTTC.

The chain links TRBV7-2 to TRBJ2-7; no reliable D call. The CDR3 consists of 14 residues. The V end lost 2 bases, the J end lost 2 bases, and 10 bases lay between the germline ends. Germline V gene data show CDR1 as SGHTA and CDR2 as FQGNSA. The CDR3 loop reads CASSLPGKTYEQYF. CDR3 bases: TGTGCCAGCAGCTTACCTGGCAAGACCTACGAGCAGTACTTC.

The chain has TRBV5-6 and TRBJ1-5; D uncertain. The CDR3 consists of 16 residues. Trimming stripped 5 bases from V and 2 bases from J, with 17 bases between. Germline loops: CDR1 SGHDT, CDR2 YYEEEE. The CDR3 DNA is TGTGCCAGCAGTTTCGGACGGACCAGCGGCAATCAGCCCCAGCATTTT. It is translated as CASSFGRTSGNQPQHF.

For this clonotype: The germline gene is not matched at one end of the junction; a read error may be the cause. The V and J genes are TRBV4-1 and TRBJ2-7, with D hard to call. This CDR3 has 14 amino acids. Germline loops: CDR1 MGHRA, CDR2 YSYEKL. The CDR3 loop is CASSQFELGYGQYF. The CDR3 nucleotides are TGCGCCAGCAGCCAATTCGAGTTGGGGTACGGGCAGTACTTC.

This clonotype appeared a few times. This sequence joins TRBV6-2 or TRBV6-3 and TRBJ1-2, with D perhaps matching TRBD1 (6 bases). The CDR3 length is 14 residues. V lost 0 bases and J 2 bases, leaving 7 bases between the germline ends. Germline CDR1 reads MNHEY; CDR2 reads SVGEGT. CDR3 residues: CASSYSGQNYGYTF. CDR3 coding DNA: TGTGCCAGCAGTTACTCCGGACAGAACTATGGCTACACCTTC.

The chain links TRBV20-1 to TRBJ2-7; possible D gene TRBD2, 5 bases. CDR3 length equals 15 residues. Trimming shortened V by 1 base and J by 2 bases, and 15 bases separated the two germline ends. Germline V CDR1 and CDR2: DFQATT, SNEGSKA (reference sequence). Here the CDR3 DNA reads TGCAGTGCTAGAGCCGCTGATCGGGGAGCCTACGAGCAGTACTTC. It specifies CSARAADRGAYEQYF.